This is a list of T cell receptor beta chains from one sample in a study of blood T cell repertoires in COVID-19. Assay used: immunoSEQ multiplex PCR; TCRdb lists only in-frame clones, some missing. The sample lists more than 200,000 clones, 87% occurring once. Sequenced sample: PBMCs or T cells enriched from blood (not recorded which). The receptor source for this set is a man aged 30 to 45 in a cohort exposed to, infected with or recovered from COVID-19 (not recorded which). Each CDR3 is given with its conserved first and last residue. D genes are given only for firm matches. Size is stated for part of the rows, as once, few or many counts, or as a class when the clone is expanded.

J gene | CDR3 length | D gene | clone size | V gene | CDR3 protein | CDR3 DNA
TRBJ2-7 | 15 | TRBD2 | NA | TRBV9 | CASSVAPGGPWEQYF | TGTGCCAGCAGCGTAGCTCCGGGAGGGCCGTGGGAGCAGTACTTC
TRBJ1-5 | 18 | TRBD1 | NA | TRBV5-4 | CASSLTGQGAGLNQPQHF | TGTGCCAGCAGCTTGACGGGACAGGGGGCCGGTTTGAATCAGCCCCAGCATTTT
TRBJ1-2 | 14 | NA | NA | TRBV7-9 | CASSFGEGGYGYTF | TGTGCCAGCAGCTTTGGGGAGGGAGGCTATGGCTACACCTTC
TRBJ2-7 | 13 | NA | NA | TRBV11-2 | CASSLETESEQYF | TGTGCCAGCAGCTTAGAGACAGAAAGCGAGCAGTACTTC
TRBJ1-4 | 13 | TRBD1 | NA | TRBV12-3/TRBV12-4 | CASNNSGTERLFF | TGTGCCAGCAATAATAGTGGGACAGAGAGACTGTTTTTT
TRBJ2-2 | 12 | NA | NA | TRBV28 | CAGRGNTGELFF | TGTGCCGGCCGGGGGAACACCGGGGAGCTGTTTTTT
TRBJ1-6 | 16 | TRBD1 | NA | TRBV5-6 | CASRQRTGAHPLALHF | TGTGCCAGCAGACAGAGGACAGGGGCGCACCCCTTGGCCCTCCACTTT
TRBJ1-3 | 13 | NA | NA | TRBV6-5 | CASRFHSGNTIYF | TGTGCCAGCAGGTTTCACTCTGGAAACACCATATATTTT
TRBJ2-7 | 14 | TRBD2 | NA | TRBV11-2 | CASRRIAGPYEQYF | TGTGCCAGCAGACGTATAGCGGGACCCTACGAGCAGTACTTC
TRBJ2-5 | 16 | NA | NA | TRBV5-1 | CASSLSGLSFQETQYF | TGCGCCAGCAGCTTGAGTGGGCTATCTTTCCAAGAGACCCAGTACTTC
TRBJ1-4 | 14 | TRBD1 | NA | TRBV9 | CASSVGQAEGRLFF | TGTGCCAGCAGCGTGGGACAGGCTGAGGGTAGACTGTTTTTT
TRBJ1-5 | 16 | NA | NA | TRBV4-1 | CASSQDRGSSNQPQHF | TGCGCCAGCAGCCAAGATCGGGGGAGCAGCAATCAGCCCCAGCATTTT
TRBJ2-5 | 14 | NA | NA | TRBV10-3 | CAISQPTGIETQYF | TGTGCCATCAGTCAACCCACAGGGATAGAGACCCAGTACTTC
TRBJ1-1 | 14 | NA | NA | TRBV9 | CASNPTGGSTEAFF | TGTGCCAGCAATCCCACGGGGGGGTCCACTGAAGCTTTCTTT
TRBJ2-7 | 14 | NA | NA | TRBV28 | CASRGERGGYEQYF | TGTGCCAGCAGGGGAGAACGGGGAGGCTACGAGCAGTACTTC
TRBJ1-2 | 14 | NA | few | TRBV5-1 | CASSLVQADYGYTF | TGCGCCAGCAGCTTGGTCCAGGCTGACTATGGCTACACCTTC
TRBJ2-4 | 17 | TRBD2 | NA | TRBV3-1/TRBV3-2 | CASSQVGLAGAKNIQYF | TGTGCCAGCAGCCAAGTCGGACTAGCGGGAGCCAAAAACATTCAGTACTTC
TRBJ2-2 | 15 | TRBD2 | NA | TRBV28 | CASSPGLAGSGELFF | TGTGCCAGCAGCCCGGGACTAGCGGGATCCGGGGAGCTGTTTTTT
TRBJ1-1 | 14 | NA | NA | TRBV7-9 | CASRPPKGVTEAFF | TGTGCCAGCAGGCCTCCCAAGGGAGTGACTGAAGCTTTCTTT
TRBJ2-1 | 15 | NA | NA | TRBV19 | CASAGLSGAYNEQFF | TGTGCCAGTGCCGGACTTAGCGGAGCATACAATGAGCAGTTCTTC
TRBJ1-6 | 14 | NA | NA | TRBV27 | CASSAGTSYSPLHF | TGTGCCAGCAGCGCCGGGACATCGTATTCACCCCTCCACTTT
TRBJ2-3 | 15 | NA | few | TRBV24-1 | CATSDLTGETDTQYF | TGTGCCACCAGTGATTTGACGGGAGAGACAGATACGCAGTATTTT
TRBJ2-1 | 13 | NA | NA | TRBV5-1 | CASSLVPSDEQFF | TGCGCCAGCAGCTTAGTACCCTCGGATGAGCAGTTCTTC
TRBJ1-5 | 13 | NA | NA | TRBV6-5 | CASQSAGNQPQHF | TGTGCCAGCCAATCGGCGGGCAATCAGCCCCAGCATTTT
TRBJ2-7 | 11 | NA | NA | TRBV20-1 | CSAPRGNEQYF | TGCAGTGCCCCAAGGGGGAACGAGCAGTACTTC
TRBJ2-2 | 16 | TRBD2 | NA | TRBV2 | CASRGLAGGSTGELFF | TGTGCCAGCAGGGGACTAGCGGGAGGGAGTACCGGGGAGCTGTTTTTT
TRBJ2-7 | 15 | TRBD1 | NA | TRBV6-2/TRBV6-3 | CASSYRGQGAYEQYF | TGTGCCAGCAGTTACAGAGGACAGGGCGCCTACGAGCAGTACTTC
TRBJ1-1 | 16 | NA | NA | TRBV4-1 | CASSQASKGLNTEAFF | TGCGCCAGCAGCCAAGCCTCTAAGGGGCTTAACACTGAAGCTTTCTTT
TRBJ1-1 | 16 | TRBD1 | NA | TRBV9 | CASSVGGTVANTEAFF | TGTGCCAGCAGCGTAGGGGGGACAGTGGCAAACACTGAAGCTTTCTTT